Listed below are T cell receptor beta chains from one sample, sequenced in a study of early stage breast cancer tumors. Libraries were prepared by immunoSEQ multiplex PCR; TCRdb keeps only in-frame clonotypes and omits some of them. The table includes about 10,000 clones, over 70% detected once. Specimen: normal breast tissue next to the tumor. The receptor source for this set is a person aged 35 to 50 with breast cancer. Both conserved end residues are part of each CDR3. The D gene is left open where the match is weak. Size tells how often a clone was seen (once, few, many) or the class of an expanded clone, and some rows leave it out.

v_gene,abundance,j_gene,d_gene,CDR3nt,CDR3aa
TRBV6-6,.,TRBJ2-7,TRBD2,TGTGCCAGCAGTTACCTACTAGCGGCCTACGAGCAGTACTTC,CASSYLLAAYEQYF
TRBV15,once,TRBJ2-1,TRBD2,TGTGCCACCAGCAGAGAGGGGGGAGGGCCTTTTGAGCAGTTCTTC,CATSREGGGPFEQFF
TRBV6-6,.,TRBJ1-6,TRBD1,TGTGCCAGCCAGGGGGCCTCCGGAATATCACCCCTCCACTTT,CASQGASGISPLHF
TRBV25-1,.,TRBJ1-1,.,TGTGCCAGCAGTGTTGGGGCTAAGACTGAAGCTTTCTTT,CASSVGAKTEAFF
TRBV7-9,.,TRBJ1-1,.,TGTGCCAGCACCAAGACGAGCTCAACTGAAGCTTTCTTT,CASTKTSSTEAFF
TRBV5-1,.,TRBJ2-1,.,TGCGCCAGCAGCTACCCCAGGGACGGAGACAATGAGCAGTTCTTC,CASSYPRDGDNEQFF
TRBV29-1,once,TRBJ1-2,.,TGCAGCGTTGACTCCGGGGTCTATGGCTACACCTTC,CSVDSGVYGYTF
TRBV5-1,.,TRBJ2-7,TRBD1,TGCGCCAGCAGTTTGATTGGGACAGGTGACGAGCAGTACTTC,CASSLIGTGDEQYF
TRBV6-6,.,TRBJ2-1,.,TGTGCCAGCAGTTACGGGGACGTCCGAAGCAATGAGCAGTTCTTC,CASSYGDVRSNEQFF
TRBV19,.,TRBJ1-2,.,TGTGCCAGTAGTCGAGAGGCTCATGGCTACACCTTC,CASSREAHGYTF
TRBV21-1,.,TRBJ2-3,.,TGTGCCAGCGCCACCTCGGGGGAGACTAGCACAGATACGCAGTATTTT,CASATSGETSTDTQYF
TRBV9,.,TRBJ1-6,.,TGTGCCAGCAGCGCCAGGGGTAGCTCCTATAATTCACCCCTCCACTTT,CASSARGSSYNSPLHF
TRBV30,few,TRBJ1-5,.,TGTGCCTGGAGTGGGTATAGCAATCAGCCCCAGCATTTT,CAWSGYSNQPQHF
TRBV23-1,.,TRBJ2-1,.,TGCGCCAGCAGTCAATCTTGGGCACGGGTCTTAGCGAGACTCAATGAGCAGTTCTTC,CASSQSWARVLARLNEQFF
TRBV9,.,TRBJ2-3,TRBD1,TGTGCCAGCAGCCCCGAAGACAGGGCAATCCCACCACCAACAGATACGCAGTATTTT,CASSPEDRAIPPPTDTQYF
TRBV11-2,.,TRBJ1-1,.,TGTGCCAGCAGCTTAGGGGGGCAGGGGCCTTTCTTT,CASSLGGQGPFF
TRBV7-3,once,TRBJ2-7,.,TGTGCCAGCAGCTTAATCCCCCCCGTTGGCCCCTGGGTGGCCCCGGGACGCTTCTACGAGCAGTACTTC,CASSLIPPVGPWVAPGRFYEQYF
TRBV27,.,TRBJ2-1,.,TGTGCCAGCAGTTGGAGGGGGGGCTCCTACAATGAGCAGTTCTTC,CASSWRGGSYNEQFF
TRBV18,few,TRBJ1-1,TRBD1,TGTGCCAGCTCACCAGCAGACAGGGGCACTGAAGCTTTCTTT,CASSPADRGTEAFF
TRBV30,.,TRBJ2-1,.,TGTGCCTGGAGGTTCGCCTACAATGAGCAGTTCTTC,CAWRFAYNEQFF
TRBV6-4,few,TRBJ1-4,TRBD1,TGTGCCAGCAGTCCCGGGACAGGGGGTGAAAAACTGTTTTTT,CASSPGTGGEKLFF
TRBV7-3,.,TRBJ1-1,TRBD1,TGTGCCAGCAGCCCTAGGACAGGGGCCGCTGAAGCTTTCTTT,CASSPRTGAAEAFF